This TCR beta chain was retrieved from a study of blood T cell repertoires in COVID-19. The ends were cut back, 3 bases at V and 0 bases at J, with 9 bases in the middle. CDR3 size: 15 residues. Germline V gene lookup returns CDR1 GTSNPN and CDR2 SVGIG (reference sequence). Here immunoSEQ multiplex PCR was the method, and the copy in TCRdb shows in-frame clones only, minus some. The sample contains 170,000 or so clones, around 73% of which appear only once. The chain uses TRBV30 and TRBJ1-6; D ambiguous. This TCR came from a woman between 50 and 59 years old who had recovered from COVID-19. The sequencing input was PBMCs or T cells enriched from blood (not recorded which). CDR3 DNA sequence: TGTGCCTGGAGCCCTGGTAGCTCCTATAATTCACCCCTCCACTTT. This gives the protein CAWSPGSSYNSPLHF.